This T cell receptor beta chain was identified during a study of blood T cell repertoires in COVID-19. Study-wide background: Donors in the United States, Italy and Spain gave samples during acute or convalescent COVID-19. The analysed material was cDNA or gDNA that came from T cells, B-cell-depleted T cells, or PBMCs.

Authors' data handling: Researchers report that nucleated cell counts were estimated from reference gene primer amplification. This table comes from immunoSEQ multiplex PCR, and its TCRdb copy is limited to in-frame clones, with some not included. V and J calls and clone size are given by that table; D and trimming were obtained from the DNA. Of 39,000 or so clones in the sample, approximately 89% were seen once. The CDR3 covers 13 residues. CDR1 and CDR2 from the germline V gene are PRHDT and FYEKMQ (reference sequence). J was trimmed by 5 bases and V by 5 bases; bases with no gene match: 4. This TCR was sampled from a man in his forties or fifties with active COVID-19. The chain combines TRBV13 with TRBJ1-1; 8 positions match TRBD1. The sample comprised peripheral blood. The CDR3 sequence is CASSAYRGTEAFF. The CDR3 nucleotides read TGTGCCAGCAGCGCCTACAGGGGGACTGAAGCTTTCTTT.